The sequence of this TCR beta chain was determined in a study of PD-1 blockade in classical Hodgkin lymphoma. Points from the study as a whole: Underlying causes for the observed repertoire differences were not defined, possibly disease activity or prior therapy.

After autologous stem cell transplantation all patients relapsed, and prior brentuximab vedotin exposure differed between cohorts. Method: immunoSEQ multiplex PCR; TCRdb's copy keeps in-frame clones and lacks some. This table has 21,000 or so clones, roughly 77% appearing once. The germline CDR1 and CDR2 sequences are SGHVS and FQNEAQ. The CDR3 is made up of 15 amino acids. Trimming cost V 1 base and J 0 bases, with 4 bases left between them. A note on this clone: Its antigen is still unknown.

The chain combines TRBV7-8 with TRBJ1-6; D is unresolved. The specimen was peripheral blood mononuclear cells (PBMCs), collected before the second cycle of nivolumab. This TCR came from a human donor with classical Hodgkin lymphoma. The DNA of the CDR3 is TGTGCCAGCAGCTTAGAGAGCTCCTATAATTCACCCCTCCACTTT. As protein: CASSLESSYNSPLHF.